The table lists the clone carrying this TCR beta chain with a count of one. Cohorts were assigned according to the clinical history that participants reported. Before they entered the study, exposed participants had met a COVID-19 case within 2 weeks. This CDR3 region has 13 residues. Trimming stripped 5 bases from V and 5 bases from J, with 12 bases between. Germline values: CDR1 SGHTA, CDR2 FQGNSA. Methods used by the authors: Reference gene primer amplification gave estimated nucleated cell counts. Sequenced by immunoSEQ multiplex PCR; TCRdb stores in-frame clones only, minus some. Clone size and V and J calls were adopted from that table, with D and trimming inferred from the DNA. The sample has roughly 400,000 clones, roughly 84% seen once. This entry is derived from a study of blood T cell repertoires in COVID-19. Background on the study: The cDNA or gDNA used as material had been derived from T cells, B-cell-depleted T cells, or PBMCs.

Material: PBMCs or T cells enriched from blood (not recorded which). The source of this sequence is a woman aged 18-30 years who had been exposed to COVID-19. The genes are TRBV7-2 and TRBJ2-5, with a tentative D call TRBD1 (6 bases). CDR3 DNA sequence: TGTGCCAGCAGCGTGGGACAAAGTGAGACCCAGTACTTC. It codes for CASSVGQSETQYF.